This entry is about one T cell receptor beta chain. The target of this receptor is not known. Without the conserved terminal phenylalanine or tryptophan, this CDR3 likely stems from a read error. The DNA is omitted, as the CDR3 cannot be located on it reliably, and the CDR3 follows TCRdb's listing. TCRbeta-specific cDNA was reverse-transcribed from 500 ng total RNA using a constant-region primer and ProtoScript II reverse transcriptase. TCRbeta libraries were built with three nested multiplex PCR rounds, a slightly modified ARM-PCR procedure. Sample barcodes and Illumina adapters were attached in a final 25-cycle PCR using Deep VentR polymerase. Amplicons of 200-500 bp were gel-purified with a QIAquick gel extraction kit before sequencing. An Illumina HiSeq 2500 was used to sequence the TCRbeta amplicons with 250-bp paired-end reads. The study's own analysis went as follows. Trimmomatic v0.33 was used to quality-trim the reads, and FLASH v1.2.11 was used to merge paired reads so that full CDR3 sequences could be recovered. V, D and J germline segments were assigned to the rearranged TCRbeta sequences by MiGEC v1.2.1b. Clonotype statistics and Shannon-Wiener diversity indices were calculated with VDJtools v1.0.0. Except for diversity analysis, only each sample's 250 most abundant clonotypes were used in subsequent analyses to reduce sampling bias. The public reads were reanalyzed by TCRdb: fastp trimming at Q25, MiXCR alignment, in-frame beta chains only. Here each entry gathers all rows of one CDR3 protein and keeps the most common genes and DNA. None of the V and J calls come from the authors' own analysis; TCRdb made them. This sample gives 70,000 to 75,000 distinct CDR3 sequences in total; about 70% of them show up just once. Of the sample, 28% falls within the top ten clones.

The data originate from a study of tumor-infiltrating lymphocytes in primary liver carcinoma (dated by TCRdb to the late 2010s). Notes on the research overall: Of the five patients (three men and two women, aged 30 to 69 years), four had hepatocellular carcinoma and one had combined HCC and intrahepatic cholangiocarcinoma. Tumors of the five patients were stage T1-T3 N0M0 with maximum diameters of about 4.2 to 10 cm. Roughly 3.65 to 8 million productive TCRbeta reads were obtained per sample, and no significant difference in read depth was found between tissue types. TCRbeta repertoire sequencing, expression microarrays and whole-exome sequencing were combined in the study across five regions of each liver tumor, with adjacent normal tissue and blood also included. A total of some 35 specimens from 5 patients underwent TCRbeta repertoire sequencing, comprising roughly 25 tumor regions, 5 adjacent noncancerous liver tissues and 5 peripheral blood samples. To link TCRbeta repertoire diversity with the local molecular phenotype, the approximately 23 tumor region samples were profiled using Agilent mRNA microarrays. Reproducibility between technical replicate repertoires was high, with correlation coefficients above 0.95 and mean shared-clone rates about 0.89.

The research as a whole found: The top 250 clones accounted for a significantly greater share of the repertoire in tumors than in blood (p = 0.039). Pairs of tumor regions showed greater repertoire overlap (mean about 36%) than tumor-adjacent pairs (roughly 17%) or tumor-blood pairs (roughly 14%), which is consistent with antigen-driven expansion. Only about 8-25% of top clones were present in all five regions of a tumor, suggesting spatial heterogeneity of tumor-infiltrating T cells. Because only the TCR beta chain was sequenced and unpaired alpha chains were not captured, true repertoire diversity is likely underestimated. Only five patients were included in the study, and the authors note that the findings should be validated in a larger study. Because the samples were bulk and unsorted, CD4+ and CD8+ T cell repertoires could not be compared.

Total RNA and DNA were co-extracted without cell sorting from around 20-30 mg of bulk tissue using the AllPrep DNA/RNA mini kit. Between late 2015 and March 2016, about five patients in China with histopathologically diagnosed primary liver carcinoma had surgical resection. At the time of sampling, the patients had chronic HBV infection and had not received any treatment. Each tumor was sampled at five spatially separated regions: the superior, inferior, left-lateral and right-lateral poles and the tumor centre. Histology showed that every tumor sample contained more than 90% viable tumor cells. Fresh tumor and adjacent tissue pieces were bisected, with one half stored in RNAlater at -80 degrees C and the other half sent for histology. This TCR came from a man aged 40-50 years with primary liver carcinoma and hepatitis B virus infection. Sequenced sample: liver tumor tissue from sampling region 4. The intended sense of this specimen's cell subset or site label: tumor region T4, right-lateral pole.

The CDR3 region has the sequence CASSFRLAGDTNEQSL. The chain links TRBV11-2 with TRBJ2-1; the table's TRBD2 call for D was not verified on the DNA. Via the germline V gene, CDR1 is SGHAT and CDR2 FQNNGV. Including both end residues, the CDR3 is 16 amino acids long.